A selection of T cell receptor beta chains follows, all from one sample in a study of naive and memory T cell subsets. TCRdb re-called the 5' RACE reads with MiXCR, one entry per CDR3 protein. The sample holds tens of thousands of distinct CDR3 sequences, approximately 8% seen once. The receptors originated from a female donor in good health. Both conserved end residues are part of each CDR3. Each record gives: J gene, D gene, V gene, CDR3 protein. The D gene is left open where the match is weak.

J gene: TRBJ2-3; D gene: -; V gene: TRBV6-5; CDR3 protein: CASSYSARLGGGDTQYF
J gene: TRBJ2-2; D gene: -; V gene: TRBV7-3; CDR3 protein: CASSSPQAATNTGELFF
J gene: TRBJ2-1; D gene: TRBD2; V gene: TRBV27; CDR3 protein: CASSLQTGRELVNEQFF
J gene: TRBJ2-1; D gene: TRBD2; V gene: TRBV6-6; CDR3 protein: CASSYSPSGIDEQFF
J gene: TRBJ2-3; D gene: -; V gene: TRBV30; CDR3 protein: CAWSPVLNTQYF
J gene: TRBJ1-2; D gene: -; V gene: TRBV12-3/TRBV12-4; CDR3 protein: CASSFVFGGYGYTF
J gene: TRBJ2-1; D gene: -; V gene: TRBV20-1; CDR3 protein: CSARGLAVSSYNEQFF
J gene: TRBJ2-2; D gene: -; V gene: TRBV7-8; CDR3 protein: CASSLGERSLNTGELFF
J gene: TRBJ2-1; D gene: TRBD2; V gene: TRBV27; CDR3 protein: CASSLTSGIYNEQFF
J gene: TRBJ1-5; D gene: -; V gene: TRBV5-1; CDR3 protein: CASSLESGPQHF
J gene: TRBJ2-7; D gene: -; V gene: TRBV28; CDR3 protein: CASSHALGERSYEQYF
J gene: TRBJ1-2; D gene: -; V gene: TRBV28; CDR3 protein: CASSPNSNYGYTF
J gene: TRBJ2-7; D gene: TRBD2; V gene: TRBV27; CDR3 protein: CASSLRTSGIYEQYF
J gene: TRBJ1-1; D gene: -; V gene: TRBV28; CDR3 protein: CASYLGTEAFF
J gene: TRBJ2-1; D gene: TRBD2; V gene: TRBV5-4; CDR3 protein: CASSPSGRAYNEQFF
J gene: TRBJ1-1; D gene: -; V gene: TRBV6-2/TRBV6-3; CDR3 protein: CASSSINLEAFF
J gene: TRBJ1-1; D gene: -; V gene: TRBV20-1; CDR3 protein: CSASPGSNTEAFF
J gene: TRBJ2-5; D gene: TRBD2; V gene: TRBV27; CDR3 protein: CASSLDGGGETQYF
J gene: TRBJ1-1; D gene: -; V gene: TRBV20-1; CDR3 protein: CSASTTEAFF
J gene: TRBJ2-3; D gene: -; V gene: TRBV20-1; CDR3 protein: CSALKGGSPSTDTQYF
J gene: TRBJ1-2; D gene: -; V gene: TRBV20-1; CDR3 protein: CSASQTGRRLAPYGYTF
J gene: TRBJ2-3; D gene: TRBD1; V gene: TRBV29-1; CDR3 protein: CSWTGDTDTQYF
J gene: TRBJ2-7; D gene: TRBD1; V gene: TRBV12-3/TRBV12-4; CDR3 protein: CASSFGTESSYEQYF
J gene: TRBJ1-5; D gene: TRBD1; V gene: TRBV7-4; CDR3 protein: CASSLGGDRGQAGQPQHF
J gene: TRBJ1-5; D gene: -; V gene: TRBV19; CDR3 protein: CASSIFGEYQPQHF
J gene: TRBJ2-1; D gene: TRBD2; V gene: TRBV5-6; CDR3 protein: CASTGTSGSISYNEQFF
J gene: TRBJ1-5; D gene: -; V gene: TRBV7-2; CDR3 protein: CASSLALRGQPQHF
J gene: TRBJ1-1; D gene: -; V gene: TRBV13; CDR3 protein: CASSPGLGDYTEAFF
J gene: TRBJ2-1; D gene: TRBD2; V gene: TRBV20-1; CDR3 protein: CSARTIAGGYNEQFF
J gene: TRBJ2-7; D gene: TRBD2; V gene: TRBV7-9; CDR3 protein: CASSHRGGGYEQYF
J gene: TRBJ2-3; D gene: -; V gene: TRBV6-6; CDR3 protein: CASSGTTATSTDTQYF
J gene: TRBJ2-5; D gene: -; V gene: TRBV28; CDR3 protein: CASSPTWGETQYF
J gene: TRBJ2-5; D gene: -; V gene: TRBV30; CDR3 protein: CAWVSATLIETQYF
J gene: TRBJ2-4; D gene: TRBD1; V gene: TRBV7-2; CDR3 protein: CASSPDREVTKNIQYF
J gene: TRBJ2-7; D gene: -; V gene: TRBV19; CDR3 protein: CASSLSPLGIYEQYF
J gene: TRBJ2-7; D gene: -; V gene: TRBV4-2; CDR3 protein: CASSQGGGSPYEQYF
J gene: TRBJ1-1; D gene: -; V gene: TRBV20-1; CDR3 protein: CSAQTGGRGTEAFF
J gene: TRBJ1-3; D gene: -; V gene: TRBV12-3/TRBV12-4; CDR3 protein: CASRAPPGASESLSGNTIYF
J gene: TRBJ2-1; D gene: TRBD1; V gene: TRBV7-3; CDR3 protein: CASSLQQGAHEQFF
J gene: TRBJ1-1; D gene: -; V gene: TRBV11-2; CDR3 protein: CASSQVVWDTMNTEAFF
J gene: TRBJ2-1; D gene: TRBD2; V gene: TRBV11-2; CDR3 protein: CASSSAGGHWAQNEQFF
J gene: TRBJ2-1; D gene: -; V gene: TRBV7-9; CDR3 protein: CASSQKGISYNEQFF
J gene: TRBJ2-7; D gene: TRBD1; V gene: TRBV2; CDR3 protein: CASSVSQGAYEQYF